The clone carrying this TCR beta chain is large. The antigen is unknown. Each library started from 15 ng of total RNA using the QIAseq Immune Repertoire TCR panel. Each CDR3 protein is one row after TCRdb ran MiXCR on the reads. The sample holds about 660 distinct CDR3 sequences, about 6.4% seen once. The data originate from a study of circulating CD8 cells and anti-PD-1 response in melanoma. Study-wide background: Non-responders showed stable or progressive disease; responders showed complete or partial response.

The CDR3 length is 18 residues. Trimming removed 0 bases at V and 6 bases at J, with 21 bases between. From live CD3+CD8+TCRalphabeta+ cells, four PD-1 and/or TIGIT subsets were sorted. Whole-study findings and limits: At M1, fewer than 7% of TRB clonotypes appeared in multiple subsets. Expanded sorted subsets were checked for tumor reactivity using peptides.

J is TRBJ1-5 and V is TRBV23-1; TRBD1 might be the D (6 bases). TRBV23-1 has ORF status, its function being uncertain. Sequencing was performed on CD8+ T cells from PBMCs, taken at baseline or after one month of anti-PD-1 therapy (not recorded which). The receptor was derived from a human donor with melanoma. CDR3 loop: CASSQSKEGVVRTQPQHF. The CDR3 DNA reads TGCGCCAGCAGTCAATCGAAGGAGGGGGTTGTTCGAACTCAGCCCCAGCATTTT.